This TCR beta chain was recorded in a study of blood T cell repertoires in COVID-19. The wider study: T cells, B-cell-depleted T cells, or PBMCs provided the cDNA or gDNA that served as material.

Germline V gives CDR1 GTSNPN, CDR2 SVGIG (reference sequence). This CDR3 has 13 amino acids. The ends were cut back, 3 bases at V and 2 bases at J, with 10 bases in the middle. As originally analysed: Amplification with reference gene primers provided the estimates of nucleated cell counts. TCRdb's table, derived via immunoSEQ multiplex PCR, lists solely in-frame clones and lacks some. The V and J calls and clone size come from that table; D and trimming were worked out from the DNA. The sample lists over 130,000 clones; 60% to 85% were seen once. The material sequenced was peripheral blood. The J gene is TRBJ1-2, the V gene TRBV30, with D possibly being TRBD1 (5 bases). The sequence was collected from a man in his forties or fifties with acute or convalescent COVID-19. The CDR3 region is CAWRGQVNYGYTF. CDR3 sequence (DNA): TGTGCCTGGAGGGGGCAGGTAAACTATGGCTACACCTTC. Looking up the rest from reference TRBV30 and TRBJ1-2 gives the full variable domain: SQTIHQWPATLVQPVGSPLSLECTVEGTSNPNLYWYRQAAGRGLQLLFYSVGIGQISSEVPQNLSASRPQDRQFILSSKKLLLSDSGFYLCAWRGQVNYGYTFGSGTRLTVV.